The 21 T cell receptor beta chains below all came from one sample that was sequenced in a study of OX40 agonist ivuxolimab in advanced cancers. Clones were sequenced by immunoSEQ multiplex PCR, and TCRdb holds only the in-frame ones, with some missing. The repertoire holds about 54,000 clones, with approximately 89% as singletons. The sequenced sample was CD4+ or CD8+ T cells sorted from blood, obtained in a trial of the OX40 agonist ivuxolimab. These receptors originate from an adult with an advanced solid tumor such as melanoma, head and neck, liver or kidney cancer.

The chain recombines TRBV19 with TRBJ1-6; TRBD1 is a possible D gene (6 bases). The CDR3 totals 16 residues. Trimming left V 3 bases short and J 9 bases short, with 18 bases between. CDR1 LNHDA and CDR2 SQIVND come from the germline V gene (reference sequence). The CDR3 DNA is TGTGCCAGTAGTATGGCCCGCAGGGGCGGACGTTCACCCCTCCACTTT. Its translation is CASSMARRGGRSPLHF.

This chain links TRBV5-5 with TRBJ1-4, with 8 nucleotides matching TRBD1. The CDR3 length is 14 residues. Germline CDR1 is SGHKS and CDR2 is YYEKEE (reference sequence). J lost 7 bases, V lost 3 bases, and 5 bases had no gene match. The DNA of the CDR3 is TGTGCCAGCAGCTCTAGACAGGGGACTGAAAAACTGTTTTTT. This encodes CASSSRQGTEKLFF.

Concerning this clone itself: This CDR3 is also generated by other DNA sequences in the sample. The chain is built from TRBV7-2 and TRBJ1-2; 11 positions agree with TRBD1. The CDR3 length is 15 residues. Germline CDR1 reads SGHTA; CDR2 reads FQGNSA. V shed 5 bases, J shed 3 bases, and the junction held 5 bases outside the gene matches. DNA for the CDR3: TGTGCCAGCAGCGCCGGACAGGGGGCGGACTATGGCTACACCTTC. It is translated as CASSAGQGADYGYTF. Complete variable domain (other parts from reference TRBV7-2 and TRBJ1-2): GAGVSQSPSNKVTEKGKDVELRCDPISGHTALYWYRQSLGQGLEFLIYFQGNSAPDKSGLPSDRFSAERTGGSVSTLTIQRTQQEDSAVYLCASSAGQGADYGYTFGSGTRLTVV.

This chain uses TRBV6-1 with TRBJ2-5; perhaps D is TRBD1 or TRBD2 (5 bases each). The DNA end is more similar to TRBJ2-7, so the J call may be wrong. There are 15 residues in the CDR3. Germline CDR1 is MNHNS and CDR2 is SASEGT. DNA of the CDR3: TGTGCCAGCTTCGATCTTCCAGGGAGCTCCTACGAGCAGTACTTC. It translates to CASFDLPGSSYEQYF.

J is TRBJ2-3 and V is TRBV30; TRBD1 aligns across 8 bases. The germline V gene has CDR1 GTSNPN and CDR2 SVGIG (reference sequence). Germline trimming cut 2 bases from V and 4 bases from J; bases unmatched to any gene: 5. CDR3 size: 14 residues. In DNA, the CDR3 is TGTGCCTGGAGTCGTCAGGGGGCGGCAGATACGCAGTATTTT. Protein: CAWSRQGAADTQYF.

This chain connects TRBV27 to TRBJ1-2; 8 nucleotides align to TRBD1. Germline V gene lookup returns CDR1 MNHEY and CDR2 SMNVEV (reference sequence). This CDR3 comprises 13 residues. After removal of 8 bases from V and 5 bases from J, the junction contained 7 bases not matched to a gene. The CDR3 sequence is CASRGTGGYGYTF. The CDR3 DNA follows: TGTGCCAGCCGCGGGACAGGCGGGTATGGCTACACCTTC.

The rearrangement links TRBV19 to TRBJ2-7; 7 bases fit TRBD2. Germline loops: CDR1 LNHDA, CDR2 SQIVND (reference sequence). Germline trimming cut 4 bases from V and 6 bases from J; bases unmatched to any gene: 6. The CDR3 length is 13 residues. The CDR3 DNA is TGTGCCAGTAGTAAACTAGCGACGGGCGAGCAGTACTTC. Its translation: CASSKLATGEQYF.

The chain combines TRBV7-3 with TRBJ2-6; 8 bases fit TRBD2. Germline V gene data show CDR1 as SGHTA and CDR2 as FQGTGA. CDR3 length: 18 residues. The trim removed 5 bases at V and 0 bases at J, leaving 9 bases unmatched. CDR3 bases: TGTGCCAGCAGCCCCTCTAGCGGGTACCCCTCTGGGGCCAACGTCCTGACTTTC. Amino acids: CASSPSSGYPSGANVLTF.

J is TRBJ1-4 and V is TRBV7-8; D is perhaps TRBD1 (5 bases). The CDR3 is 16 amino acids. From germline, CDR1 is SGHVS and CDR2 FQNEAQ. Trimming removed 6 bases from V and 5 bases from J, with 19 bases in between. The CDR3 protein is CASSSGATTDNEKLFF. The DNA for the CDR3 is TGTGCCAGCAGTTCCGGGGCGACGACGGACAATGAAAAACTGTTTTTT.

The chain links TRBV19 to TRBJ1-5; 8 nucleotides line up with TRBD1. The CDR3 runs 15 residues. Germline values: CDR1 LNHDA, CDR2 SQIVND (reference sequence). V shed 6 bases, J shed 0 bases, and the junction held 4 bases outside the gene matches. The CDR3 DNA follows: TGTGCCAGTAGGGTGGACAGGGATAGCAATCAGCCCCAGCATTTT. It yields the protein CASRVDRDSNQPQHF.

The gene calls are TRBV6-5 and TRBJ2-5, with 8 bases lining up with TRBD2. The V gene end was trimmed by 6 bases and the J gene end by 5 bases; junction bases not matched to a gene: 11. The length of the CDR3 is 15 residues. From germline, CDR1 is MNHEY and CDR2 SVGAGI. CDR3: CASSPSGRGWETQYF. The CDR3 region has the DNA TGTGCCAGCAGCCCCAGCGGGAGAGGATGGGAGACCCAGTACTTC.

The V call is TRBV2, the J call TRBJ1-5; no clear D. Germline CDR1 is SNHLY and CDR2 is FYNNEI. V was pared by 7 bases and J by 4 bases, with 11 bases between. The CDR3 is made up of 13 amino acids. CDR3 in DNA: TGTGCCAGCACATTGGGTGGAAATCAGCCCCAGCATTTT. It yields the protein CASTLGGNQPQHF.

The genes are TRBV7-9 and TRBJ2-7, with no clear D. This CDR3 region has 13 residues. The germline gives CDR1 SEHNR, CDR2 FQNEAQ (reference sequence). The germline V and J ends were trimmed by 1 base and 1 base, with 5 bases remaining between them. The CDR3 nucleotides are TGTGCCAGCAGCTTAGGGGTTTCCTACGAGCAGTACTTC. Translating it yields CASSLGVSYEQYF.

The rearrangement links TRBV19 to TRBJ2-2; TRBD1 might be the D (6 bases). The V gene's germline CDR1 is LNHDA and CDR2 SQIVND (reference sequence). V dropped 4 bases and J dropped 2 bases, with 8 bases sitting between them. The CDR3 is 14 residues long. CDR3 region: CASSTGQNTGELFF. CDR3 nucleotide sequence: TGTGCCAGTAGTACGGGACAAAACACCGGGGAGCTGTTTTTT.

The rearrangement uses TRBV5-1 and TRBJ2-3; a possible D gene is TRBD2 (6 bases). The germline CDR1 and CDR2 sequences are SGHRS and YFSETQ. This CDR3 region has 13 residues. Between the trimmed V and J ends, which lost 6 bases and 5 bases, there was a span of 13 bases. CDR3 coding DNA: TGCGCCAGCAACCCGGGAGTGGAAGATACGCAGTATTTT. It encodes CASNPGVEDTQYF.

This chain uses TRBV6-1 with TRBJ1-4; D remains unclear. The CDR3 is 11 amino acids. Trimming removed 6 bases at V and 8 bases at J, with 7 bases between. CDR1 MNHNS and CDR2 SASEGT come from the germline V gene. In DNA, the CDR3 is TGTGCCAGCAGCACGGGGGAAAAACTGTTTTTT. This sequence encodes CASSTGEKLFF.

This chain uses TRBV18 with TRBJ1-6; D is unclear. The CDR3 runs to 15 residues. V was trimmed by 3 bases and J by 6 bases, leaving 12 bases between them. Germline V CDR1 and CDR2: KGHSH, LQKENI. CDR3 in amino acids: CASSPMVVLNSPLHF. The CDR3 DNA is TGTGCCAGCTCACCTATGGTAGTCCTTAATTCACCCCTCCACTTT. Together with reference TRBV18 and TRBJ1-6, the CDR3 gives the full variable domain: NAGVMQNPRHLVRRRGQEARLRCSPMKGHSHVYWYRQLPEEGLKFMVYLQKENIIDESGMPKERFSAEFPKEGPSILRIQQVVRGDSAAYFCASSPMVVLNSPLHFGNGTRLTVT.

The chain links TRBV7-6 to TRBJ1-4, with D perhaps matching TRBD1 (6 bases). The CDR3 spans 14 residues. V was pared by 1 base and J by 7 bases, with 10 bases between. Germline loops: CDR1 SGHVS, CDR2 FNYEAQ. The CDR3: CASSLGGAGEKLFF. The CDR3 DNA reads TGTGCCAGCAGCTTAGGGGGGGCCGGTGAAAAACTGTTTTTT.

The V gene is TRBV30, the J gene TRBJ2-5; possibly TRBD2 for D (6 bases). CDR3 length: 13 residues. V lost 2 bases and J 5 bases, leaving 12 bases between the germline ends. The V gene's germline CDR1 is GTSNPN and CDR2 SVGIG (reference sequence). The CDR3 DNA sequence: TGTGCCTGGAGTATCGGGACTTGGGAGACCCAGTACTTC. Translating it yields CAWSIGTWETQYF.

This clone showed up just once. This sample also contains other DNA sequences that code for the same CDR3. V gene TRBV5-1 combines with J gene TRBJ2-1, with D possibly TRBD1 on 7 matching bases. The V and J ends lost 5 bases and 7 bases respectively, with 16 bases between them. Germline CDR1 is SGHRS and CDR2 is YFSETQ. The CDR3 spans 14 residues. The CDR3 DNA reads as TGCGCCAGCAGGCCTTACAGGGGAGGTAATGAGCAGTTCTTC. Amino acid sequence: CASRPYRGGNEQFF. Using reference TRBV5-1 and TRBJ2-1 for the parts outside the CDR3, the full variable domain is KAGVTQTPRYLIKTRGQQVTLSCSPISGHRSVSWYQQTPGQGLQFLFEYFSETQRNKGNFPGRFSGRQFSNSRSEMNVSTLELGDSALYLCASRPYRGGNEQFFGPGTRLTVL.

J is TRBJ1-5 and V is TRBV29-1, with D unresolved. The CDR3 spans 13 residues. Looked up from germline, CDR1 is SQVTM and CDR2 is ANQGSEA. V lost 5 bases and J 8 bases, leaving 16 bases between the germline ends. The CDR3 bases are TGCAGCGTTACTTTTGGGCCTGGGGAGCCCCAGCATTTT. It encodes CSVTFGPGEPQHF. The full variable domain, completed using reference TRBV29-1 and TRBJ1-5, is SAVISQKPSRDICQRGTSLTIQCQVDSQVTMMFWYRQQPGQSLTLIATANQGSEATYESGFVIDKFPISRPNLTFSTLTVSNMSPEDSSIYLCSVTFGPGEPQHFGDGTRLSIL.